Listed below are T cell receptor beta chains from one sample, sequenced in a study of regulatory T cells in long-lasting Graves disease. From the multiplex PCR reads, TCRdb called clonotypes with MiXCR, one entry per CDR3 protein. The top ten hold 25% to 35% of the sample, which has 360,000 or so distinct CDR3 sequences, around 23% seen once. Sequences were derived from peripheral blood mononuclear cells (PBMCs), sampled when the disease was refractory, from a patient treated with antithyroid drugs. The source of these receptors is a woman in her thirties or forties with Graves disease. The CDR3 runs from the conserved cysteine through the conserved F or W. The D gene is left open where the match is weak. Clone size is not always given. Where it is, it says once, few, many or a class for expanded clones.

j_gene,v_gene,abundance,d_gene,CDR3aa,CDR3nt
TRBJ1-5,TRBV28,many,TRBD1,CASSFSGQGNQPQHF,TGTGCCAGCAGTTTTTCGGGACAGGGTAATCAGCCCCAGCATTTT
TRBJ1-1,TRBV6-2/TRBV6-3,few,TRBD1,CASRNITYRGTEAFF,TGTGCCAGCAGAAATATAACTTACAGGGGCACTGAAGCTTTCTTT
TRBJ2-2,TRBV27,NA,TRBD2,CASRKLAGEWVFGELFF,TGTGCCAGCCGGAAGCTAGCGGGAGAATGGGTCTTCGGGGAGCTGTTTTTT
TRBJ2-7,TRBV20-1,many,NA,CSATKPSAGAYEQYF,TGCAGTGCCACTAAACCCTCGGCAGGGGCCTACGAGCAGTACTTC
TRBJ2-7,TRBV11-2,NA,NA,CASGQTSYEQYF,TGCGCCAGCGGCCAAACTAGCTACGAGCAGTACTTC
TRBJ2-7,TRBV19,few,TRBD2,CASSLRGGPSYEQYF,TGTGCCAGTAGTCTTCGGGGGGGGCCCTCCTACGAGCAGTACTTC
TRBJ2-7,TRBV20-1,NA,NA,CSARANTYEQYF,TGCAGTGCTAGAGCAAACACCTACGAGCAGTACTTC
TRBJ1-2,TRBV28,many,NA,CASSSGIDGYTF,TGTGCCAGCAGTTCAGGGATAGATGGCTACACCTTC
TRBJ2-7,TRBV5-5,NA,NA,CASSPMLDFYEQYF,TGTGCCAGCAGCCCAATGCTAGACTTCTACGAGCAGTACTTC
TRBJ1-5,TRBV2,many,NA,CASVEGGSGNQPQHF,TGTGCCAGCGTTGAGGGAGGATCAGGCAATCAGCCCCAGCATTTT
TRBJ2-7,TRBV15,many,NA,CATSLESLQAYEQYF,TGTGCCACCAGCCTCGAGTCTCTGCAAGCCTACGAGCAGTACTTC
TRBJ2-1,TRBV2,NA,NA,CASRERGVGSYNEQFF,TGTGCCAGCAGGGAGAGGGGGGTTGGGTCCTACAATGAGCAGTTCTTC
TRBJ1-4,TRBV27,NA,NA,CASRPDGGSTEKLFF,TGTGCCAGCAGGCCCGACGGGGGTAGTACTGAAAAACTGTTTTTT
TRBJ2-5,TRBV3-1,many,NA,CASSPRLVEETQYF,TGTGCCAGCAGCCCACGACTAGTTGAGGAGACCCAGTACTTC
TRBJ1-1,TRBV20-1,many,NA,CSARDPAGRNTEAFF,TGCAGTGCTAGAGATCCGGCAGGGCGGAACACTGAAGCTTTCTTT
TRBJ2-1,TRBV28,NA,TRBD2,CASSLAPGLAGGPLYNEQFF,TGTGCCAGCAGTTTAGCCCCGGGGCTAGCGGGAGGGCCCCTGTACAATGAGCAGTTCTTC
TRBJ2-3,TRBV2,few,TRBD2,CASSGLAGDTQYF,TGTGCCAGCAGTGGGCTAGCGGGAGATACGCAGTATTTT
TRBJ2-5,TRBV7-7,few,TRBD2,CASSPGLAGLQETQYF,TGTGCTAGCAGCCCCGGACTAGCGGGCCTCCAAGAGACCCAGTACTTC
TRBJ2-7,TRBV28,NA,NA,CASSVSGAIGYDEQYF,TGTGCCAGCAGCGTATCGGGGGCTATAGGATATGACGAGCAGTACTTC
TRBJ2-1,TRBV3-1,few,TRBD1,CASSQAPGTGSLNEQFF,TGTGCCAGCAGCCAAGCCCCCGGGACAGGGAGTCTCAATGAGCAGTTCTTC
TRBJ2-7,TRBV6-1,NA,NA,CASSDSWAHEQYF,TGTGCCAGCAGTGACTCTTGGGCCCACGAGCAGTACTTC
TRBJ1-5,TRBV20-1,few,TRBD1,CSAKWTGGSNQPQHF,TGCAGTGCTAAATGGACAGGGGGAAGCAATCAGCCCCAGCATTTT